These 18 T cell receptor beta chains came from one sample sequenced in a study of somatic mutations in cytotoxic T cells in rheumatoid arthritis. Clones were read by immunoSEQ multiplex PCR, and TCRdb kept only the in-frame ones, dropping some. The sample lists tens of thousands of clones, 84% occurring once. The sequenced sample consisted of CD8+ T cells sorted from blood. Receptor source: a middle-aged man in good health.

The gene calls are TRBV5-1 and TRBJ2-7; D is perhaps TRBD1 (6 bases). Trimming took off 5 bases at V and 0 bases at J, with 18 bases between the two ends. CDR3 length: 16 residues. Germline CDR1 reads SGHRS; CDR2 reads YFSETQ. The CDR3 reads CASSLPGQGLSYEQYF. DNA for the CDR3: TGCGCCAGCAGTCTACCGGGTCAGGGGCTCTCCTACGAGCAGTACTTC.

The V and J genes are TRBV25-1 and TRBJ1-2; perhaps TRBD1 as D (6 bases). The CDR3 contains 15 residues. V shed 1 base and J shed 8 bases, with 17 bases lying between them. The germline V gene has CDR1 MGHDK and CDR2 SYGVNS. CDR3 nucleotides: TGTGCCAGCAGTGAATCTTACAGGGAAGCAGGCGGCTACACCTTC. This gives the protein CASSESYREAGGYTF.

The V gene is TRBV27, the J gene TRBJ1-5, with D possibly being TRBD1 (5 bases). Germline V gene lookup returns CDR1 MNHEY and CDR2 SMNVEV (reference sequence). The CDR3 loop spans 16 amino acids. V lost 5 bases to trimming and J lost 0 bases, with 14 bases between them. CDR3 nucleotides: TGTGCCAGCAGTGCCGGGACCGCGTATAGCAATCAGCCCCAGCATTTT. Translated, it gives CASSAGTAYSNQPQHF.

The gene calls are TRBV27 and TRBJ2-7, with D uncertain. This CDR3 region has 13 residues. In germline, CDR1 is MNHEY, CDR2 SMNVEV (reference sequence). Trimming shortened V by 0 bases and J by 4 bases, and 7 bases separated the two germline ends. Here the CDR3 DNA reads TGTGCCAGCAGTTTATCCCGGCCTTACGAGCAGTACTTC. Translating gives CASSLSRPYEQYF.

The rearrangement joins TRBV6-4 to TRBJ2-1; 12 bases are shared with TRBD2. V lost 3 bases, J lost 8 bases, and 2 bases stayed unmatched. The CDR3 runs 14 residues. Germline CDR1 is MRHNA and CDR2 is SNTAGT. Here the CDR3 DNA reads TGTGCCAGCAGTGAGGGGACTAGCGGGTATGAGCAGTTCTTC. Its protein product is CASSEGTSGYEQFF.

This chain links TRBV5-1 with TRBJ2-2; D perhaps matches TRBD2 (6 bases). The V end lost 2 bases, the J end lost 7 bases, and 12 bases lay between the germline ends. The CDR3 is 14 residues long. CDR1 and CDR2 (germline): SGHRS, YFSETQ. The CDR3 is CASSLREKVGELFF. DNA of the CDR3: TGCGCCAGCAGCTTACGGGAGAAAGTCGGGGAGCTGTTTTTT.

CDR3 in amino acids: CASLFRREEDTQYF. CDR3 DNA sequence: TGTGCCAGCCTTTTCCGCCGGGAGGAAGATACGCAGTATTTT. V gene TRBV28 combines with J gene TRBJ2-3, with 7 bases aligning to TRBD2. This CDR3 is 14 amino acids long. Germline lookup yields CDR1 MDHEN and CDR2 SYDVKM. The V and J ends lost 8 bases and 5 bases, in that order; junction bases with no gene match: 10.

The chain has TRBV11-2 and TRBJ2-7; the match to TRBD2 covers 12 bases. V lost 5 bases, J lost 3 bases, and 8 bases stayed unmatched. CDR1 and CDR2 from the germline V gene are SGHAT and FQNNGV. The CDR3 loop spans 16 amino acids. CDR3: CASSQQTSGRFYEQYF. The CDR3 DNA reads as TGTGCCAGCAGCCAGCAGACTAGCGGGAGATTCTACGAGCAGTACTTC. The complete variable domain, with remaining parts taken from reference TRBV11-2 and TRBJ2-7, reads EAGVAQSPRYKIIEKRQSVAFWCNPISGHATLYWYQQILGQGPKLLIQFQNNGVVDDSQLPKDRFSAERLKGVDSTLKIQPAKLEDSAVYLCASSQQTSGRFYEQYFGPGTRLTVT.

V and J are TRBV5-1 and TRBJ2-7; 12 bases are shared with TRBD2. V was pared by 3 bases and J by 0 bases, with 1 base of the junction left unmatched. CDR1 and CDR2 from the germline V gene are SGHRS and YFSETQ. The CDR3 length is 15 residues. The CDR3 bases are TGCGCCAGCAGCTCGACTAGCGGGAGCTCCTACGAGCAGTACTTC. Protein sequence: CASSSTSGSSYEQYF.

The chain recombines TRBV6-5 with TRBJ2-7; D call uncertain. Trimming took off 2 bases at V and 6 bases at J, with 11 bases between the two ends. The CDR3 sequence is 13 residues long. The germline CDR1 and CDR2 sequences are MNHEY and SVGAGI. CDR3 protein: CASSYSQEREQYF. The CDR3 DNA reads as TGTGCCAGCAGTTACAGTCAGGAGCGCGAGCAGTACTTC.

The J gene is TRBJ2-7, the V gene TRBV6-1, with a tentative D call TRBD2 (6 bases). Trimming cost V 5 bases and J 1 base, with 12 bases left between them. This CDR3 comprises 14 residues. Germline loops: CDR1 MNHNS, CDR2 SASEGT. This chain's CDR3 is CASSLRGGSYEQYF. CDR3 coding DNA: TGTGCCAGCAGTCTCCGGGGAGGTTCCTACGAGCAGTACTTC.

The chain's CDR3 is CASSLQGWYRETQYF. As DNA, the CDR3 is TGTGCCAGCAGCTTACAGGGGTGGTATCGGGAGACCCAGTACTTC. The chain links TRBV7-9 to TRBJ2-5; D may be TRBD1 (6 bases). Germline CDR1 and CDR2: SEHNR and FQNEAQ (reference sequence). The CDR3 has 15 residues. V lost 2 bases to trimming and J lost 5 bases, with 15 bases between them.

J is TRBJ2-6 and V is TRBV9, with D unclear. The V end was cut by 0 bases, the J end by 2 bases, with 6 bases between. CDR1 and CDR2 (germline): SGDLS, YYNGEE. The CDR3 has 15 amino acids. The CDR3 region is CASSVAATGANVLTF. The CDR3 coding sequence is TGTGCCAGCAGCGTAGCGGCTACTGGGGCCAACGTCCTGACTTTC.

The chain recombines TRBV19 with TRBJ2-5, with 8 bases lining up with TRBD1. The CDR3 loop spans 14 amino acids. Germline V CDR1 and CDR2: LNHDA, SQIVND (reference sequence). The V and J ends lost 5 bases and 5 bases, in that order; junction bases with no gene match: 7. The CDR3 coding sequence is TGTGCCAGTAGTCCCACAGGGGGGATTGAGACCCAGTACTTC. Translation gives CASSPTGGIETQYF.

DNA for the CDR3: TGCGCCAGCAGCCAAGAAGGCGGGCCGGAAGGCTACAATGAGCAGTTCTTC. Its translation is CASSQEGGPEGYNEQFF. This sequence joins TRBV4-1 and TRBJ2-1; weak D call: TRBD2 (5 bases). This CDR3 region has 17 residues. V lost 0 bases and J lost 3, with 15 bases in between. Germline CDR1 and CDR2: MGHRA and YSYEKL.

The rearrangement joins TRBV29-1 to TRBJ2-1; D is ambiguous. The CDR3 is 10 residues long. The germline gives CDR1 SQVTM, CDR2 ANQGSEA. Trimming cost V 3 bases and J 9 bases, with 6 bases left between them. The CDR3 region is CSVDDGEQFF. The DNA for the CDR3 is TGCAGCGTTGATGACGGTGAGCAGTTCTTC.

The CDR3 sequence: CASNSAPEGQPQHF. The CDR3, as DNA: TGTGCCAGTAACTCCGCCCCCGAGGGTCAGCCCCAGCATTTT. J is TRBJ1-5 and V is TRBV6-1, with no clear D. Trimming took 9 bases from V and 6 from J, leaving 18 bases between them. Germline assignment: CDR1 MNHNS and CDR2 SASEGT. The CDR3 totals 14 residues.

The J gene is TRBJ2-2, the V gene TRBV27; maybe TRBD1 (5 bases). Trimming shortened V by 4 bases and J by 3 bases, and 9 bases separated the two germline ends. This CDR3 has 14 residues. Germline assignment: CDR1 MNHEY and CDR2 SMNVEV (reference sequence). CDR3 sequence: CASSSRAYTGELFF. DNA of the CDR3: TGTGCCAGCAGTTCCAGGGCGTACACCGGGGAGCTGTTTTTT.